These T cell receptor beta chains were read from a single sample in a study of cytomegalovirus exposure and HLA in healthy donors. The data were produced by immunoSEQ multiplex PCR, yet TCRdb's version contains in-frame clones alone and is incomplete. The repertoire holds about 110,000 clones, with around 77% as singletons. Sequenced material: PBMCs. Receptors originate from a man between 18 and 35 years old in good health and CMV-seronegative. The CDR3 runs from the conserved cysteine through the conserved F or W. The D gene is left open where the match is weak. A row's size may be missing; if present it is once, few, many or a size class.

d_call clone_size j_call v_call cdr3_aa cdr3_nt
. . TRBJ2-3 TRBV7-2 CASTTSTDTQYF TGTGCCAGCACCACTAGCACAGATACGCAGTATTTT
. . TRBJ1-5 TRBV4-1 CASSQDLAGNQPQHF TGCGCCAGCAGCCAAGATCTGGCCGGCAATCAGCCCCAGCATTTT
. . TRBJ1-2 TRBV7-9 CASTKQYGYTF TGTGCCAGCACTAAACAGTATGGCTACACCTTC
TRBD1 . TRBJ1-6 TRBV5-6 CASSWGTGGANSPLHF TGTGCCAGCAGCTGGGGGACAGGGGGTGCTAATTCACCCCTCCACTTT
TRBD2 . TRBJ2-2 TRBV4-1 CASSRDQRGQNTGELFF TGCGCCAGCAGCCGGGACCAGCGGGGGCAGAACACCGGGGAGCTGTTTTTT
. . TRBJ2-5 TRBV2 CASRRTLLWTQYF TGTGCCAGCAGGCGGACATTATTATGGACCCAGTACTTC
. . TRBJ2-7 TRBV15 CATSRDGGGKRYF TGTGCCACCAGCAGAGATGGGGGGGGCAAAAGGTACTTC
. . TRBJ1-3 TRBV6-6 CASSPGGLVDTIYF TGTGCCAGCAGCCCCGGGGGGCTGGTGGACACCATATATTTT
. . TRBJ2-1 TRBV19 CASSTTVYNEQFF TGTGCCAGCTCGACGACAGTTTACAATGAGCAGTTCTTC
TRBD2 . TRBJ2-3 TRBV7-2 CASSSAGTSGTDTQYF TGTGCCAGCAGCTCGGCCGGGACTAGTGGCACAGATACGCAGTATTTT
. . TRBJ1-2 TRBV5-8 CASEPWRGGGYPF TGTGCCAGCGAACCGTGGAGGGGAGGAGGCTACCCCTTC
. once TRBJ1-2 TRBV7-9 CASSLNLGSGYGYTF TGTGCCAGCAGCTTAAATTTAGGGAGTGGTTACGGCTACACCTTC
. . TRBJ1-5 TRBV15 CATSRDRLGNQPQHF TGTGCCACCAGCAGAGACAGATTGGGCAATCAGCCCCAGCATTTT
. . TRBJ2-7 TRBV2 CASSEKGTARTYEQYF TGTGCCAGCAGTGAAAAAGGTACAGCCCGGACCTACGAGCAGTACTTC
. . TRBJ1-5 TRBV5-1 CASSTTGPNQPQHF TGCGCCAGCAGCACTACAGGGCCCAATCAGCCCCAGCATTTT
. . TRBJ2-1 TRBV29-1 CSARTRGAYNEQFF TGCAGCGCCCGGACTAGGGGGGCCTACAATGAGCAGTTCTTC
. . TRBJ1-2 TRBV29-1 CSAGGYTF TGCAGCGCAGGGGGCTACACCTTC
. . TRBJ1-5 TRBV7-2 CASSQGVPQPQHF TGTGCCAGCAGCCAAGGGGTACCTCAGCCCCAGCATTTT
. . TRBJ2-5 TRBV5-6 CASSLAGAKETQYF TGTGCCAGCAGCTTGGCAGGGGCAAAAGAGACCCAGTACTTC
TRBD2 few TRBJ2-3 TRBV4-3 CASSQGLDGDTQYF TGCGCCAGCAGCCAGGGACTAGATGGAGATACGCAGTATTTT
TRBD1 . TRBJ1-4 TRBV10-3 CAISDPTGGANNEKLFF TGTGCCATCAGTGACCCCACAGGGGGCGCGAATAATGAAAAACTGTTTTTT
. few TRBJ1-5 TRBV25-1 CASSETGPNQPQHF TGTGCCAGCAGTGAAACAGGGCCCAATCAGCCCCAGCATTTT
. . TRBJ1-2 TRBV6-5 CASSYMAVANYGYPF TGTGCCAGCAGTTATATGGCAGTAGCCAACTATGGCTACCCCTTC
. . TRBJ1-1 TRBV5-6 CASSLMRLNTKAFF TGTGCCAGCAGCTTGATGCGACTGAACACTAAAGCTTTCTTT
. . TRBJ2-7 TRBV25-1 CASSFSGGQPAYEQYF TGTGCCAGCAGTTTCTCCGGTGGACAACCCGCCTACGAGCAGTACTTC
TRBD2 . TRBJ2-3 TRBV4-1 CASSQGALTGGATDTQYF TGCGCCAGCAGCCAAGGGGCCCTTACCGGGGGGGCCACAGATACGCAGTATTTT
TRBD2 . TRBJ2-5 TRBV9 CASSVEGASGQETQYF TGTGCCAGCAGCGTAGAGGGAGCTAGCGGACAAGAGACCCAGTACTTC
TRBD1 . TRBJ1-1 TRBV11-1 CASSPGQGRAFF TGTGCCAGCAGCCCGGGACAGGGGAGAGCTTTCTTT
TRBD1 . TRBJ2-7 TRBV7-2 CASSLDVWGQGDYEQYF TGTGCCAGCAGCTTAGACGTCTGGGGACAGGGTGACTACGAGCAGTACTTC
. . TRBJ1-1 TRBV2 CASREGTSAGTEAFF TGTGCCAGCAGGGAGGGGACTTCCGCGGGGACTGAAGCTTTCTTT
. . TRBJ2-7 TRBV28 CASIPGNTYEQYF TGTGCCAGCATCCCCGGGAACACCTACGAGCAGTACTTC
TRBD2 . TRBJ2-3 TRBV2 CASKRLAGGPTDTQYF TGTGCCAGCAAAAGACTAGCGGGGGGCCCCACAGATACGCAGTATTTT
TRBD1 . TRBJ2-7 TRBV6-6 CASSYSDRANYEQYF TGTGCCAGCAGTTACTCGGACAGGGCTAATTACGAGCAGTACTTC
. . TRBJ2-1 TRBV6-5 CASSNWGDQKNEQFF TGTGCCAGCAGTAACTGGGGGGACCAAAAGAATGAGCAGTTCTTC
TRBD2 . TRBJ2-5 TRBV5-1 CASSLLAGGRETQYF TGCGCCAGCAGCTTACTAGCGGGGGGCCGGGAGACCCAGTACTTC
. . TRBJ1-4 TRBV5-1 CASSLRGLNEKLFF TGCGCCAGCAGCTTGAGAGGACTTAATGAAAAACTGTTTTTT
TRBD1 . TRBJ1-3 TRBV4-2 CASSQAGGVTDRPFAGNTIYF TGTGCCAGCAGCCAAGCGGGGGGGGTTACGGACAGGCCATTTGCTGGAAACACCATATATTTT
TRBD2 . TRBJ2-5 TRBV19 CASRNPGTSQETQYF TGTGCCAGTAGGAACCCCGGGACTAGCCAAGAGACCCAGTACTTC
TRBD2 . TRBJ2-5 TRBV4-2 CASSQEGGRGGRETQYF TGTGCCAGCAGCCAAGAGGGGGGACGGGGGGGCCGCGAGACCCAGTACTTC
TRBD1 . TRBJ1-1 TRBV11-2 CASSSSTGNAEAFF TGTGCCAGCAGCTCCTCGACAGGGAATGCTGAAGCTTTCTTT
TRBD1 few TRBJ1-1 TRBV5-4 CASSLERGQGNTEAFF TGTGCCAGCAGCTTGGAACGAGGACAGGGTAATACTGAAGCTTTCTTT
TRBD1 . TRBJ2-7 TRBV15 CATSRVDRTSYEQYF TGTGCCACCAGCAGAGTGGACAGGACTTCCTACGAGCAGTACTTC
. . TRBJ2-1 TRBV6-5 CASSYLASTYNEQFF TGTGCCAGCAGTTACTTGGCCTCCACCTACAATGAGCAGTTCTTC
TRBD1 . TRBJ2-6 TRBV6-5 CASRSTGDGANVLTF TGTGCCAGCAGATCGACAGGGGATGGGGCCAACGTCCTGACTTTC
. once TRBJ2-3 TRBV4-3 CASSPSGATSTDTQYF TGCGCCAGCAGCCCAAGTGGAGCCACTAGCACAGATACGCAGTATTTT
. . TRBJ1-2 TRBV4-1 CASSQDTISGYTF TGCGCCAGCAGCCAAGATACAATCAGTGGCTACACCTTC
TRBD1 . TRBJ1-5 TRBV29-1 CSVRGQRNQPQHF TGCAGCGTCAGGGGGCAGAGGAATCAGCCCCAGCATTTT
. . TRBJ2-7 TRBV6-1 CASREQGDKQYF TGTGCCAGCAGGGAACAAGGGGACAAGCAGTACTTC
. . TRBJ1-6 TRBV5-6 CASSLRGGKNSPLHF TGTGCCAGCAGCTTGCGGGGTGGGAAGAATTCACCCCTCCACTTT
. . TRBJ1-4 TRBV10-3 CAISVGGNEKLFF TGTGCCATCAGTGTCGGGGGGAATGAAAAACTGTTTTTT
TRBD2 . TRBJ2-3 TRBV7-9 CASSLKGSGRGASDTQYF TGTGCCAGCAGCTTAAAGGGCTCTGGGCGGGGGGCTTCAGATACGCAGTATTTT
. . TRBJ1-6 TRBV9 CASSPDSLPYNSPLHF TGTGCCAGCAGCCCCGACAGCTTACCCTATAATTCACCCCTCCACTTT
. . TRBJ1-3 TRBV7-9 CASSYRMGAQTYSGNTIYF TGTGCCAGCAGCTACAGGATGGGGGCCCAGACCTACTCTGGAAACACCATATATTTT
. medium-sized TRBJ1-1 TRBV6-4 CASSDSGAPTEAFF TGTGCCAGCAGTGACTCGGGGGCGCCTACTGAAGCTTTCTTT